Following are 2 T cell receptor beta chains from one sample sequenced in a study of OX40 agonist ivuxolimab in advanced cancers. The repertoire was sequenced with immunoSEQ multiplex PCR; TCRdb's copy has only in-frame clones and lacks some. The table lists tens of thousands of clones, 70% to 90% of them singletons, with 0.72% in the top ten. This specimen was CD4+ or CD8+ T cells sorted from blood, taken in a trial of the OX40 agonist ivuxolimab. Receptors were obtained from an adult with an advanced solid tumor such as melanoma, head and neck, liver or kidney cancer.

The V call is TRBV9, the J call TRBJ2-5; 9 bases agree with TRBD2. Germline V gene sequence: CDR1 SGDLS, CDR2 YYNGEE. With V trimmed by 5 bases and J by 2 bases, 4 bases remained unmatched. The CDR3 has 14 amino acids. CDR3 residues: CASSKTSGQETQYF. The CDR3 nucleotides read TGTGCCAGCAGTAAAACTAGCGGGCAAGAGACCCAGTACTTC.

This chain uses TRBV7-2 with TRBJ1-2; 7 bases are shared with TRBD1. The CDR3 spans 13 residues. V lost 1 base and J lost 5; bases outside the gene matches: 1. The V gene's germline CDR1 is SGHTA and CDR2 FQGNSA. The CDR3 is CASSLDRGYGYTF. The CDR3 coding sequence is TGTGCCAGCAGCTTAGACAGGGGATATGGCTACACCTTC. The whole variable domain, filled in from reference TRBV7-2 and TRBJ1-2, reads GAGVSQSPSNKVTEKGKDVELRCDPISGHTALYWYRQSLGQGLEFLIYFQGNSAPDKSGLPSDRFSAERTGGSVSTLTIQRTQQEDSAVYLCASSLDRGYGYTFGSGTRLTVV.